These 30 T cell receptor beta chains came from one sample sequenced in a study of CD8 T cells in Susac syndrome (dated 2019 in TCRdb). Library prep was done by the immunoSEQ multiplex PCR assay. RNA was extracted with the RNeasy kit and roughly 0.45 to 1 ug was reverse transcribed using random hexamers. TCRdb ran its own pipeline on the public reads, namely fastp trimming at Q25 and MiXCR clone calling, and kept in-frame beta chains. Each record represents a unique CDR3 protein, reported with the most common genes and DNA among its rows. Here the sample has approximately 170,000 distinct CDR3 sequences; about 92% occur a single time. Under 0.085% of the sample rests with the top ten. Material: CD4+ T cells from PBMCs. All receptors come from a human donor in good health.

This rearrangement joins TRBV7-2 to TRBJ1-2; D remains unclear. Trimming left V 2 bases short and J 6 bases short, with 10 bases between. The length of the CDR3 is 13 residues. Germline CDR1 and CDR2: SGHTA and FQGNSA. DNA for the CDR3: TGTGCCAGCAGCTTAAGTATCGGGGATGGCTACACCTTC. Translated, it gives CASSLSIGDGYTF. Combining the CDR3 with reference TRBV7-2 and TRBJ1-2 gives the whole variable domain GAGVSQSPSNKVTEKGKDVELRCDPISGHTALYWYRQSLGQGLEFLIYFQGNSAPDKSGLPSDRFSAERTGGSVSTLTIQRTQQEDSAVYLCASSLSIGDGYTFGSGTRLTVV.

V is TRBV6-5 and J is TRBJ2-7; maybe TRBD1 (6 bases). Germline-derived CDR1 and CDR2 are MNHEY and SVGAGI. The CDR3 is 14 residues long. Trimming pared 2 bases from V and 1 base from J, leaving 9 bases between. The DNA of the CDR3 is TGTGCCAGCAGTTACCGGGACACTTCCTACGAGCAGTACTTC. Translated, it gives CASSYRDTSYEQYF.

Comments on this clonotype: The CDR3 carries no conserved terminal phenylalanine or tryptophan, so it likely arises from a read error. This chain links TRBV27 with TRBJ2-7; 7 bases agree with TRBD2. CDR3 length equals 13 residues. The J segment lost 4 bases and the V segment lost 9 bases, leaving 9 bases of the junction unmatched. CDR1 and CDR2 from the germline V gene are MNHEY and SMNVEV (reference sequence). The CDR3 spells CASASGTGYEQYL. The DNA of the CDR3 is TGTGCCAGTGCGAGCGGGACCGGGTACGAGCAGTACCTC.

V is TRBV12-3 or TRBV12-4 and J is TRBJ1-2, with D possibly TRBD1 on 6 matching bases. Trimming removed 5 bases at V and 4 bases at J, with 20 bases between. CDR3 length equals 16 residues. The CDR3 protein is CASSPQGQGGFYGYTF. Here the CDR3 DNA reads TGTGCCAGCAGTCCCCAGGGGCAGGGAGGATTCTATGGCTACACCTTC.

The genes are TRBV4-1 and TRBJ1-1; D is ambiguous. V gave up 6 bases and J gave up 2 bases, with 13 bases separating them. The CDR3 loop spans 14 amino acids. CDR1 MGHRA and CDR2 YSYEKL come from the germline V gene. CDR3 loop: CASRPGLTNTEAFF. For the CDR3, the DNA is TGCGCCAGCAGGCCCGGGCTCACAAACACTGAAGCTTTCTTT.

The J gene is TRBJ1-2, the V gene TRBV20-1; 7 bases align to TRBD1. Looked up from germline, CDR1 is DFQATT and CDR2 is SNEGSKA (reference sequence). V lost 0 bases to trimming and J lost 4 bases; unmatched junction nucleotides: 8. The CDR3 is 15 residues long. CDR3 loop: CSARDMGRGGYGYTF. The CDR3 coding sequence is TGCAGTGCTAGAGACATGGGCAGGGGGGGCTATGGCTACACCTTC.

The sample holds one count of this clonotype. This sequence joins TRBV14 and TRBJ2-4; 8 bases match TRBD2. The germline CDR1 and CDR2 sequences are SGHDN and FVKESK. The V gene end was trimmed by 4 bases and the J gene end by 12 bases; junction bases not matched to a gene: 8. The CDR3 loop spans 13 amino acids. The CDR3 DNA reads as TGTGCCAGCAGCCTCCGGGAGGGGGTACCTCAGTACTTC. This translates into CASSLREGVPQYF.

This chain connects TRBV21-1 to TRBJ1-1; TRBD1 reflects the table's D call only, with no check against the DNA. TRBV21-1 is termed a pseudogene. The CDR3 runs to 15 residues. DNA for the CDR3: TGTGCCAGCAGCTCTCCCAGGGTCTCGGGCACTGAAGCTTTCTTT. This encodes CASSSPRVSGTEAFF.

This clonotype has a handful of counts. The gene calls are TRBV29-1 and TRBJ2-7; TRBD1 might be the D (6 bases). The V end lost 5 bases, the J end lost 5 bases, and 16 bases lay between the germline ends. There are 13 residues in the CDR3. CDR1 and CDR2 from the germline V gene are SQVTM and ANQGSEA. CDR3 in DNA: TGCAGCGTTACCCTACAGGGAATGAACGAGCAGTACTTC. Translating it yields CSVTLQGMNEQYF.

The V call is TRBV7-9, the J call TRBJ1-4; the match to TRBD1 covers 9 bases. Germline lookup yields CDR1 SEHNR and CDR2 FQNEAQ (reference sequence). Trimming took 2 bases from V and 6 from J; bases not matched to a gene: 1. This CDR3 has 14 amino acids. In nucleotides, the CDR3 is TGTGCCAGCAGCTTAAGGACAGGGGATGAAAAACTGTTTTTT. Its translation is CASSLRTGDEKLFF.

The chain uses TRBV20-1 and TRBJ1-2; 7 bases fit TRBD1. The germline CDR1 and CDR2 sequences are DFQATT and SNEGSKA (reference sequence). The CDR3 spans 11 residues. In DNA form, the CDR3 reads TGCAGCGGACAGGATAACTATGGCTACACCTTC. Its protein product is CSGQDNYGYTF.

V gene TRBV6-2 or TRBV6-3 combines with J gene TRBJ2-3; D perhaps matches TRBD1 (6 bases). This CDR3 has 15 amino acids. Germline lookup yields CDR1 MNHEY and CDR2 SVGEGT. The germline V and J ends were trimmed by 7 bases and 2 bases, with 16 bases remaining between them. Here the CDR3 reads CASIDYRVSTDTQYF. The CDR3 bases are TGTGCCAGCATCGATTACAGGGTCTCCACAGATACGCAGTATTTT.

The chain links TRBV7-8 to TRBJ1-4; 9 positions agree with TRBD1. The CDR3 extends over 14 amino acids. Losses at the gene ends were 6 bases for V and 5 bases for J; bases not matched to a gene: 4. Germline values: CDR1 SGHVS, CDR2 FQNEAQ. CDR3 amino acids: CASSHGQGNEKLFF. The CDR3 region has the DNA TGTGCCAGCAGTCACGGACAGGGGAATGAAAAACTGTTTTTT.

This clonotype was seen a single time. The chain recombines TRBV5-6 with TRBJ2-7, with D possibly matching TRBD1 (5 bases). CDR3 size: 12 residues. Trimming shortened V by 0 bases and J by 6 bases, and 7 bases separated the two germline ends. The V gene's germline CDR1 is SGHDT and CDR2 YYEEEE. CDR3 residues: CASSLETAEQYF. The DNA of the CDR3 is TGTGCCAGCAGCTTGGAGACAGCCGAGCAGTACTTC.

The chain links TRBV18 to TRBJ2-7; D may be TRBD1 (5 bases). The CDR3 totals 15 residues. Germline V gives CDR1 KGHSH, CDR2 LQKENI. Trimming removed 1 base at V and 3 bases at J, with 13 bases between. CDR3 residues: CASSPRPGLGYEQYF. CDR3 DNA: TGTGCCAGCTCACCACGACCAGGGTTAGGCTACGAGCAGTACTTC.

In its sample, this clonotype was seen once. The chain employs TRBV5-1 and TRBJ2-5; D remains unclear. The CDR3 is 14 amino acids. The germline V and J ends were trimmed by 4 bases and 5 bases, with 15 bases remaining between them. Germline CDR1 reads SGHRS; CDR2 reads YFSETQ. The CDR3 protein is CASSTPAQAETQYF. The CDR3 region has the DNA TGCGCCAGCAGCACACCTGCCCAGGCCGAGACCCAGTACTTC.

The chain links TRBV20-1 to TRBJ1-4, with no clear D. V lost 0 bases, J lost 4 bases, and 9 bases lay in between. Looked up from germline, CDR1 is DFQATT and CDR2 is SNEGSKA (reference sequence). This CDR3 spans 14 amino acids. CDR3 DNA sequence: TGCAGTGCTAGAGATTTGGGAAATAATGAAAAACTGTTTTTT. Its translation: CSARDLGNNEKLFF.

This clonotype was detected only a few times. In DNA form, the CDR3 reads TGCGCCAGCAGCAGGACAGGGGAAGTTTACACTGAAGCTTTCTTT. Residues: CASSRTGEVYTEAFF. The J gene is TRBJ1-1, the V gene TRBV5-1, with 9 bases fitting TRBD1. The CDR3 is 15 amino acids. With 4 bases clipped from V and 3 bases from J, the junction kept 7 bases outside the gene matches. CDR1 is SGHRS and CDR2 is YFSETQ in the germline V gene. The variable domain in full, with the rest retrieved from reference TRBV5-1 and TRBJ1-1, is KAGVTQTPRYLIKTRGQQVTLSCSPISGHRSVSWYQQTPGQGLQFLFEYFSETQRNKGNFPGRFSGRQFSNSRSEMNVSTLELGDSALYLCASSRTGEVYTEAFFGQGTRLTVV.

The chain joins TRBV20-1 to TRBJ2-3; no clear D. Looked up from germline, CDR1 is DFQATT and CDR2 is SNEGSKA (reference sequence). The CDR3 has 13 amino acids. V was trimmed by 3 bases and J by 6 bases, leaving 13 bases between them. The CDR3 DNA is TGCAGTGCTAGTGTGGTGGATTCGGATACGCAGTATTTT. This encodes CSASVVDSDTQYF.

The chain couples TRBV20-1 to TRBJ2-3; no clear D. The V and J ends lost 6 bases and 1 base respectively, with 17 bases between them. CDR1 is DFQATT and CDR2 is SNEGSKA in the germline V gene (reference sequence). The CDR3 is 15 amino acids. Here the CDR3 DNA reads TGCAGTGCAAGTCTTAGGCCTCGGGGCACAGATACGCAGTATTTT. It is translated as CSASLRPRGTDTQYF.

The V call is TRBV25-1, the J call TRBJ2-7, with a weak D call TRBD1 (6 bases). Trimming shortened V by 1 base and J by 0 bases, and 10 bases separated the two germline ends. The CDR3 is 15 residues long. The germline V gene has CDR1 MGHDK and CDR2 SYGVNS. CDR3 protein: CASSESGRGSYEQYF. In DNA, the CDR3 is TGTGCCAGCAGTGAATCTGGCAGGGGCTCCTACGAGCAGTACTTC.

The CDR3 region has the DNA TGCAGTGCTAGAGATGGGTCTCGCACAGATACGCAGTATTTT. This codes for CSARDGSRTDTQYF. The chain recombines TRBV20-1 with TRBJ2-3; D remains unclear. The CDR3 is made up of 14 amino acids. Trimming shortened V by 0 bases and J by 1 base, and 8 bases separated the two germline ends. Germline V CDR1 and CDR2: DFQATT, SNEGSKA (reference sequence).

The chain is built from TRBV3-1 and TRBJ1-3; no clear D gene. CDR3 length equals 12 residues. Germline V gene lookup returns CDR1 LGHDT and CDR2 YNNKEL (reference sequence). Trimming pared 1 base from V and 4 bases from J, leaving 2 bases between. CDR3 nucleotides: TGTGCCAGCAGCCAAGGAGGAAACACCATATATTTT. Translation: CASSQGGNTIYF.

The V gene is TRBV5-1, the J gene TRBJ1-5; D is unresolved. Germline loops: CDR1 SGHRS, CDR2 YFSETQ. V shed 0 bases and J shed 7 bases, with 11 bases lying between them. The CDR3 is 14 amino acids. CDR3 region: CASSLAPGGQPQHF. In DNA form, the CDR3 reads TGCGCCAGCAGCTTGGCGCCAGGCGGCCAGCCCCAGCATTTT. Supplemented by reference TRBV5-1 and TRBJ1-5, the full variable domain reads KAGVTQTPRYLIKTRGQQVTLSCSPISGHRSVSWYQQTPGQGLQFLFEYFSETQRNKGNFPGRFSGRQFSNSRSEMNVSTLELGDSALYLCASSLAPGGQPQHFGDGTRLSIL.

The V gene is TRBV4-1, the J gene TRBJ2-4, with D maybe TRBD1 (5 bases). This CDR3 has 15 amino acids. From germline, CDR1 is MGHRA and CDR2 YSYEKL. The germline V and J ends were trimmed by 4 bases and 0 bases, with 10 bases remaining between them. For the CDR3, the DNA is TGCGCCAGCAGCCCCTCGACAGTAGCCAAAAACATTCAGTACTTC. This gives the protein CASSPSTVAKNIQYF.

The chain joins TRBV4-3 to TRBJ1-1, with unresolved D. Germline CDR1 reads LGHNA; CDR2 reads YSLEER. The ends were cut back, 0 bases at V and 4 bases at J, with 12 bases in the middle. The CDR3 sequence is 15 residues long. The CDR3 DNA reads as TGCGCCAGCAGCCAAGATCGAAACAAAGCCACTGAAGCTTTCTTT. It translates to CASSQDRNKATEAFF.

Written as DNA, the CDR3 is TGTGCCAGCAGCTTCGATCTCGAAGGGTTTCGGGAGACCCAGTACTTC. Its protein product is CASSFDLEGFRETQYF. The rearrangement joins TRBV5-6 to TRBJ2-5; D remains unclear. CDR3 length equals 16 residues. Trimming stripped 2 bases from V and 5 bases from J, with 19 bases between. The germline gives CDR1 SGHDT, CDR2 YYEEEE.

This chain links TRBV5-1 with TRBJ2-3; 7 bases align to TRBD2. The CDR3 is 17 residues long. The germline V gene has CDR1 SGHRS and CDR2 YFSETQ. V trimming: 0 bases; J trimming: 0 bases; junction bases outside the gene matches: 7. The CDR3 region is CASSLGQRGSSTDTQYF. The CDR3 DNA is TGCGCCAGCAGCTTGGGGCAGCGGGGTTCAAGCACAGATACGCAGTATTTT.

The gene calls are TRBV20-1 and TRBJ2-1; D gene unclear. This CDR3 is built from 10 residues. The germline V gene has CDR1 DFQATT and CDR2 SNEGSKA (reference sequence). V was cut by 7 bases and J by 6 bases, with 7 bases left in between. The CDR3 region is CSGTSNEQFF. CDR3 bases: TGCAGTGGGACCTCCAATGAGCAGTTCTTC.

This clonotype was seen once. This sequence joins TRBV29-1 and TRBJ2-1; a weak D match, TRBD2 (5 bases). Deletions cut 4 bases from V and 6 bases from J, with 25 bases between. The CDR3 contains 17 residues. Germline values: CDR1 SQVTM, CDR2 ANQGSEA. This CDR3 reads CSVGEGRFLAGGNEQFF. CDR3 nucleotide sequence: TGCAGCGTTGGAGAAGGTCGGTTTCTAGCAGGAGGCAATGAGCAGTTCTTC.